This TCR beta chain was identified during a study of beta chain features in type 1 diabetes. Reverse transcription of all isolated RNA meant that expressed TCRB transcripts were sequenced. Only in-frame clones appear in the TCRdb table, and some are missing; sequencing was by immunoSEQ multiplex PCR. The sample consists of 120,000 to 150,000 clones, 6.9% of them appearing once. V was pared by 5 bases and J by 3 bases, with 9 bases between. Germline V gene sequence: CDR1 SGHRS, CDR2 YFSETQ. The CDR3 runs to 12 residues. The TCR originated in a woman aged 25 to 39 in good health. The V gene is TRBV5-1, the J gene TRBJ2-7, with D maybe TRBD1 (5 bases). The sequencing input was central memory CD4+ T cells from blood. The CDR3 here is CASSPDSYEQYF. The DNA for the CDR3 is TGCGCCAGCAGTCCAGACAGCTACGAGCAGTACTTC. The whole variable domain, filled in from reference TRBV5-1 and TRBJ2-7, reads KAGVTQTPRYLIKTRGQQVTLSCSPISGHRSVSWYQQTPGQGLQFLFEYFSETQRNKGNFPGRFSGRQFSNSRSEMNVSTLELGDSALYLCASSPDSYEQYFGPGTRLTVT.